The clone carrying this T cell receptor beta chain has a count of ten or more. No antigen is known for it. The authors prepared the TCRbeta library with unique molecular identifiers. TCRdb recomputed calls from the PCR reads with MiXCR, one row per CDR3 protein. The sample has nearly 20,000 distinct CDR3 sequences, 13% seen once; the top ten hold around 36%. The sample belongs to a study of T-cell reconstitution after alpha-beta-depleted transplantation in children. Study-level findings and limits: Two months or so post-transplant, alpha-beta T cells reportedly derived from several hundred expanded graft clones. Newly produced T cells mostly accounted for T-cell counts and diversity one year post-transplant.

This receptor was obtained from a female patient aged 2 to 10 who had a stem cell transplant for congenital amegakaryocytic thrombocytopenia, so the T cells may come from the graft donor. The input for sequencing was PBMCs, mostly from graft donor cells, taken 60 days after TCRalphabeta/CD19-depleted stem cell transplant.

The DNA for the CDR3 is TGTGCCAGCAGCTCCAGGAGGGGTAATTCACCCCTCCACTTT. As protein: CASSSRRGNSPLHF. The rearrangement uses TRBV7-2 and TRBJ1-6; a possible D gene is TRBD1 (5 bases). CDR3 length: 14 amino acids. Trimming shortened V by 4 bases and J by 6 bases, and 10 bases separated the two germline ends. From germline, CDR1 is SGHTA and CDR2 FQGNSA.